This T cell receptor beta chain appears in the sequencing data of a study of OX40 agonist ivuxolimab in advanced cancers. Background for the entire study: Ivuxolimab was an agonistic, fully human IgG2 monoclonal antibody directed against OX40 (CD134), a costimulatory receptor. The monotherapy dose-escalation portion (N of about 49 patients) of the phase I ivuxolimab trial is reported in the paper. Peripheral TCRbeta sequencing aimed to test whether ivuxolimab altered TCR sequence diversity and caused clonal T-cell expansion. In the dose-escalation cohort, approximately 82% of patients were male, and the mean age was 60 years with a range of roughly 23 to 79. Prior anti-PD-1, anti-PD-L1 or anti-CTLA-4 therapy was permitted, and about two fifths of dose-escalation patients had received checkpoint inhibitors. Of the 50 to 55 patients in dose escalation, approximately 20 had hepatocellular carcinoma, about 15 had melanoma, 9 had renal cell carcinoma and 9 had head and neck cancer. Partial responses occurred in three dose-escalation patients, of whom one had hepatocellular carcinoma and two had cutaneous melanoma. Intravenous ivuxolimab was administered to patients every 2 weeks at six dose levels: 0.01, 0.1, 0.3, 1.5, 3 and 10 mg/kg. Paper-wide results and their limitations: Which antigens the clonally expanded peripheral T cells were specific for was not determined. At doses from 0.1 to 3.0 mg/kg, clonal expansion was seen in both CD4+ and CD8+ blood T cells between baseline and week 6. In partial responders in the 0.1-3.0 mg/kg groups, normalized peripheral clonal expansion was found to be among the lowest, especially among CD8+ T cells. After ivuxolimab, CD8+ T cells had more expanded clones than CD4+ T cells on average. Low levels of normalized T-cell clonal expansion were also seen in some nonresponding patients.

The trial excluded patients who had a history of autoimmune disease or who were on systemic immunosuppression. In every dose cohort, peripheral blood was drawn for TCR sequencing at baseline, cycle 4 day 1, and cycle 7 day 1. The samples were drawn from a first-in-human, open-label, multicenter phase I dose-escalation trial of ivuxolimab. Adults with locally advanced or metastatic melanoma, renal cell, hepatocellular, or head and neck squamous cell carcinoma were enrolled in the trial. Before TCR sequencing, CD4+ T cells and CD8+ T cells were sorted from peripheral blood as separate populations. To sequence the TCRbeta CDR3 region, genomic DNA was isolated from the sorted cells. The immunoSEQ Assay was used for sequencing of TCRbeta CDR3 regions. TCRdb holds this immuneACCESS table with in-frame rearrangements only. Some clones are missing; in checked studies, unresolved V genes explain under half, and the rest has no known cause. The sample table holds more than 90,000 clones, of which about 79% were seen once. The ten largest clones represent over 1.1% of the sample.

About this clone itself: The target of this receptor is not known. No much larger clonotype is one base removed from it; base qualities were not supplied.

From cysteine to phenylalanine, the CDR3 is 14 amino acids long. The only DNA kept is the CDR3, 42 bases in frame from the first base. Trimming takes 4 bases off V and 4 bases off J; junction bases not matched to a gene: 5. CDR1 and CDR2 (SGHRS, YFSETQ) derive from the germline V gene. Sequenced material: CD4+ or CD8+ T cells sorted from blood, taken in a trial of the OX40 agonist ivuxolimab. The sequence came from an adult with an advanced solid tumor such as melanoma, head and neck, liver or kidney cancer. The chain uses TRBV5-1 and TRBJ2-7; 10 central nucleotides agree with TRBD2. The CDR3 protein: CASSESSGSYEQYF. Read as DNA, the sequence is TGCGCCAGCAGCGAATCTAGCGGGAGTTACGAGCAGTACTTC.